This T cell receptor (beta chain) was sequenced in a study of shared clonotypes between healthy human individuals. On the study more broadly: There were three CD4 naive, three CD4 memory, two CD8 naive and one CD8 memory plates per donor. The study's findings and limits: Naive subsets generally exceeded memory subsets in estimated richness.

The CDR3 has 14 residues. J gave up 8 bases and V 3 bases, and 9 bases lay outside the gene matches. The germline V gene has CDR1 MNHEY and CDR2 SMNVEV (reference sequence). Naive CD8 isolation took CD45RO-negative cells positively selected for CCR7 and excluded terminally differentiated effector memory CD45RA+ cells. This clone was seen only once. As yet, its antigen is unknown. Profiled with immunoSEQ multiplex PCR; TCRdb holds only in-frame clones, not every one. The data hold around 2,000,000 clones, with about 95% observed a single time. Sequenced material: naive CD8+ T cells sorted from blood. The chain uses TRBV27 and TRBJ1-2; TRBD1 agrees at 7 bases. This receptor was identified in a man aged 18 to 30 in good health. This chain's CDR3 is CASSFSDRAGGYTF. Written as DNA, the CDR3 is TGTGCCAGCAGTTTCTCCGACAGGGCGGGGGGCTACACCTTC.